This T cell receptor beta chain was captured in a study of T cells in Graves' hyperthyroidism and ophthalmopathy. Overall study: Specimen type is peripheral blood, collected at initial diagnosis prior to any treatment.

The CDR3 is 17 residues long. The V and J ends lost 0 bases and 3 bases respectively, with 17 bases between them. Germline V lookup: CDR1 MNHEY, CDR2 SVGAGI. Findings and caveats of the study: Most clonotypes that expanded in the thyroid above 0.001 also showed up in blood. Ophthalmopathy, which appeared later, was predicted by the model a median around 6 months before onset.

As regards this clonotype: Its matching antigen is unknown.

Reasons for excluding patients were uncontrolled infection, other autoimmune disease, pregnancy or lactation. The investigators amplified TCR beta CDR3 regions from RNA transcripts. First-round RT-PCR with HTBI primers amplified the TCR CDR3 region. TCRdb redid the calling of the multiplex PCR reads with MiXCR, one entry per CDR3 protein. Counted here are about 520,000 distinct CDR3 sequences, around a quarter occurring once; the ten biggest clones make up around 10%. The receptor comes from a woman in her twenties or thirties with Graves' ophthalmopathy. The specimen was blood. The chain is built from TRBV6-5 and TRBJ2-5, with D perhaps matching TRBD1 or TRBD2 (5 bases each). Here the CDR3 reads CASSYSVTGTIKETQYF. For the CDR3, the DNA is TGTGCCAGCAGTTACTCAGTGACCGGGACCATAAAAGAGACCCAGTACTTC.